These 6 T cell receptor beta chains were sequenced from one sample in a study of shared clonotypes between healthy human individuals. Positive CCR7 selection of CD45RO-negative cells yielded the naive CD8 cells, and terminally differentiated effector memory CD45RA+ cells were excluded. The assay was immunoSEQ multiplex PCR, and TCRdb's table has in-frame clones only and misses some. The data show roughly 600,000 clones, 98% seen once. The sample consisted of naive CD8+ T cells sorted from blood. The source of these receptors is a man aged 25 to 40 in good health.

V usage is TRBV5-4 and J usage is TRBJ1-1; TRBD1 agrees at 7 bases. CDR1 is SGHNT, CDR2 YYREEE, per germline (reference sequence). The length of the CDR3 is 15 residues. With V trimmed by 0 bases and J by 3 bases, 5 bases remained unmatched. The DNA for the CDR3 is TGTGCCAGCAGCTTGGTCGACAGGGAGGACACTGAAGCTTTCTTT. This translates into CASSLVDREDTEAFF.

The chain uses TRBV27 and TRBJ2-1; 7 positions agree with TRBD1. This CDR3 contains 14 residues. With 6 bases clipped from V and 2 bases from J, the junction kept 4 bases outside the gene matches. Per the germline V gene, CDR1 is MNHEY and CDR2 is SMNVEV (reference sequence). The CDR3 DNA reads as TGTGCCAGCAGCAAGACAGGGACCTACAATGAGCAGTTCTTC. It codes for CASSKTGTYNEQFF.

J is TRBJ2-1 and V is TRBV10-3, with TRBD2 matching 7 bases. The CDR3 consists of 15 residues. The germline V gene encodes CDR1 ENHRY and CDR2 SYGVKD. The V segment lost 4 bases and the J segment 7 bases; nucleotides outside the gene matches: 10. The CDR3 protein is CAISGLGGSGNEQFF. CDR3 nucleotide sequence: TGTGCCATCAGTGGATTGGGCGGGAGTGGAAATGAGCAGTTCTTC.

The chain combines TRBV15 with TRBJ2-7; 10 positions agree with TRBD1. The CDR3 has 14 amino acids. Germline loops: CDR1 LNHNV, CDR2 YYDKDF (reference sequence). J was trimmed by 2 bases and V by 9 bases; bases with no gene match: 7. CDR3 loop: CATKTGTGAYEQYF. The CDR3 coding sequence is TGTGCCACTAAAACCGGGACAGGGGCCTACGAGCAGTACTTC.

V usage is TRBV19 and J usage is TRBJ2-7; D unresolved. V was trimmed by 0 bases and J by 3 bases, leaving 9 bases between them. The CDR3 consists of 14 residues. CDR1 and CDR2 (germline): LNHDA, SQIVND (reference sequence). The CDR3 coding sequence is TGTGCCAGTAGTATAGATTCAGGCTTCTACGAGCAGTACTTC. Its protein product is CASSIDSGFYEQYF.

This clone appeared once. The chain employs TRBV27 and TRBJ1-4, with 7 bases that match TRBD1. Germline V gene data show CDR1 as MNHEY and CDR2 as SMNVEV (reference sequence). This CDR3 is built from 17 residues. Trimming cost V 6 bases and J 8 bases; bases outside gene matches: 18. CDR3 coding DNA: TGTGCCAGCAGCGATCCCCCGGGACAGACTTTCCCGGAAAAACTGTTTTTT. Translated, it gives CASSDPPGQTFPEKLFF.